The source of this T cell receptor (beta chain) is a study of regulatory T cells in long-lasting Graves disease. Study-wide findings and caveats: Compared with new cases, persistent Graves' patients showed reduced TCR diversity.

This clonotype was observed many times. The antigen remains undetermined. Arm-PCR of CDR3 regions and iRepertoire HTBI primers were used to build TCR beta libraries. MiXCR was run by TCRdb on the multiplex PCR reads, yielding one entry per CDR3 protein. This sample carries roughly 530,000 distinct CDR3 sequences, approximately 16% of them seen once, and the ten largest clones take 20% to 30%. Trimming pared 3 bases from V and 1 base from J, leaving 10 bases between. CDR3 size: 14 residues. The V gene's germline CDR1 is SGHRS and CDR2 YFSETQ. Time point noted: newly diagnosed GD, antithyroid drugs for less than 3 months. Generation of the TCR library employed RNA extracted from PBMCs. An endocrinology unit in Xi'an, China, supplied the patients. The same data also went into a second study, on T cells in Graves' hyperthyroidism and ophthalmopathy. As reported in that work: The diagnoses drew upon clinical symptoms, serum thyroxine and TRAb, thyroid ultrasound and orbital computed tomography. HTBI primers were used for first-round RT-PCR of the TCR CDR3.

V is TRBV5-1 and J is TRBJ1-1; D gene ambiguous. The sequence came from a woman aged 35 to 60 with Graves disease. This specimen was peripheral blood mononuclear cells (PBMCs), taken at new diagnosis, from a patient treated with antithyroid drugs. Written as DNA, the CDR3 is TGCGCCAGCAGCTGGCAAGACCGGAACACTGAAGCTTTCTTT. Its translation: CASSWQDRNTEAFF.